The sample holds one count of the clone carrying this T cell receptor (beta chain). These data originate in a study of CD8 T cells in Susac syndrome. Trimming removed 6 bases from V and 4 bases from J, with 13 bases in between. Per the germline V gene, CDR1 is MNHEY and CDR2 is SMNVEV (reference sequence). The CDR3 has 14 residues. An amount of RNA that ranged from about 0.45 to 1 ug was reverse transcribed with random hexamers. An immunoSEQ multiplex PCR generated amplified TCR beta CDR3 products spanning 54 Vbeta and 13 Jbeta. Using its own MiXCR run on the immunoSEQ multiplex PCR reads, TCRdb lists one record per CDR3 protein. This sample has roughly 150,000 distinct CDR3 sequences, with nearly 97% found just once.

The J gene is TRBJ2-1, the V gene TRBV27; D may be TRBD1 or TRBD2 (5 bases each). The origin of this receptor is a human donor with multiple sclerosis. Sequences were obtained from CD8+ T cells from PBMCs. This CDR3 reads CASSRRGPYNEQFF. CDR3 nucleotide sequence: TGTGCCAGCAGCCGTCGGGGACCGTACAATGAGCAGTTCTTC.